This is a list of T cell receptor beta chains from one sample in a study of blood T cells in healthy people across ages. Via MiXCR, TCRdb re-called the 5' RACE reads, giving one row per CDR3 protein. This sample has around 800,000 distinct CDR3 sequences, with approximately 65% found just once. The specimen was blood. The origin of the receptors is a man between 25 and 39 years old in good health. Each CDR3 is given without its conserved first and last residue.

-	TRBV13	ASRSNGVPYEQY
TRBJ2-3	TRBV20-1	SARAGVADTQY
TRBJ1-4	TRBV20-1	SAREVGEKLF
TRBJ2-3	TRBV6-1	ASRWDFSTDTQY
TRBJ2-1	TRBV27	ASSIRWGAHNEQF
-	TRBV7-6	ASSKGGLLLGYEQY
TRBJ2-5	TRBV7-2	ASSLLNRGEQY
TRBJ2-3	TRBV4-3	ASSHSTGGYSTDTQY
TRBJ2-7	TRBV20-1	SANPSGFSYEQY
TRBJ2-2	TRBV10-3	AISESGVNTGELF
TRBJ2-7	TRBV3-1	ASSQDQGTGYEQY
TRBJ2-1	TRBV29-1	SGSGTRGDNEQF
TRBJ2-7	TRBV29-1	SVALQSYEQY
TRBJ2-1	TRBV9	ASSVDLGLVREQF
TRBJ1-6	TRBV2	ASRPRRMAEYNSPLH
TRBJ2-7	TRBV5-1	ANSGRTEYTHEQY
TRBJ2-1	TRBV9	ASSPQELHNEQF
TRBJ2-7	TRBV5-1	ASSGQISYEQY
TRBJ2-4	TRBV29-1	SVESWGNIQY
TRBJ1-2	TRBV4-3	AADGYT
TRBJ2-1	TRBV15	ATSSVAGTGRNEQF
TRBJ2-5	TRBV12-3/TRBV12-4	ASKWPGAKETQY
TRBJ1-2	TRBV6-2/TRBV6-3	ASSYPVEVGYT
TRBJ1-1	TRBV7-8	ASSLALLQTGISDTEAF
-	TRBV28	ASRLQGPSYEQY
TRBJ1-2	TRBV29-1	SVADSFNYGYT
TRBJ2-7	TRBV6-2/TRBV6-3	ASSEDRLHEQY
TRBJ2-3	TRBV2	ASSPGLFTDTQY
TRBJ1-5	TRBV12-3/TRBV12-4	ASSLWGRGIGQPQH
TRBJ2-2	TRBV4-3	ASSKSGNTGELF
TRBJ1-1	TRBV2	ASSDWTEAF
-	TRBV4-1	ASSQDPSGVSYEQY
TRBJ2-1	TRBV20-1	SAPGPTVLSYNEQF
TRBJ1-1	TRBV4-3	ASSQIRGTEAF
TRBJ2-1	TRBV9	ASSEFGEQF
TRBJ2-2	TRBV15	ATSSGYRSNTGELF
TRBJ2-7	TRBV4-3	ASSQEDGGYEQY
TRBJ2-2	TRBV20-1	SARDPGQGGTGELF
TRBJ2-1	TRBV2	ATEPGAPYNEQF
TRBJ2-1	TRBV29-1	SVEAPGLAGVRWQF
TRBJ2-1	TRBV27	ASSQLTGDLLGGLRYEQF
TRBJ2-7	TRBV20-1	SAISGSYEQY
TRBJ2-7	TRBV7-2	ASSIARGVQY
-	TRBV27	ASSVRRDREYEQY
TRBJ2-5	TRBV10-3	AISGGGETQY
TRBJ2-1	TRBV20-1	SAPDRGFGDEQF
TRBJ2-7	TRBV20-1	SAREARGYEQY
-	TRBV6-6	ASRIYGGQGADEQY
TRBJ2-4	TRBV5-1	ASSGGTDEKNIQY
TRBJ1-1	TRBV5-5	ACSLVDRATEAF
TRBJ1-4	TRBV4-2	ASSQAGDEKLF
TRBJ2-1	TRBV6-5	ASSLSLNNEQF
TRBJ2-7	TRBV27	ASSPEPGRVYEQY
TRBJ2-7	TRBV7-2	ASSLDRGDSYEQY